This T cell receptor (beta chain) came from a study of shared clonotypes between healthy human individuals. Study-level points and caveats: Non-shared clonotypes showed lower generation probabilities than clonotypes common to all four donors.

The length of the CDR3 is 18 residues. The germline CDR1 and CDR2 sequences are SGHVS and FNYEAQ. V was clipped by 3 bases and J by 2 bases, with 19 bases between them. Sequencing was at deep level. On sorted subsets, replicate PCRs used about 200 ng DNA, or some 28,000 T cell genomes. Sequencing was performed with immunoSEQ multiplex PCR; in TCRdb, only in-frame clones are kept and a portion is missing. The repertoire consists of a few million clones, with roughly nine tenths occurring once and the leading ten covering about 0.13%. As for this clone: Its antigen is not identified.

This chain links TRBV7-6 with TRBJ2-2; D uncertain. Specimen: naive CD4+ T cells sorted from blood. Described subset: CD45RA+ positively selected. The receptor's source is a man younger than 35 in good health. The CDR3 DNA is TGTGCCAGCAGCTTCACGCCGCCTTCCTTCGGTAACACCGGGGAGCTGTTTTTT. Amino acids: CASSFTPPSFGNTGELFF.